This T cell receptor beta chain was recorded in a study of beta chain features in type 1 diabetes. Study-wide results and limits: Lower insertion and higher deletion counts appeared at VDJ junctions in type 1 diabetes patients.

As concerns this clone: The antigen is unknown.

The ends were cut back, 1 base at V and 7 bases at J, with 7 bases in the middle. The CDR3 is made up of 13 amino acids. The germline V gene has CDR1 SGHTA and CDR2 FQGNSA. What was sequenced were expressed TCRB transcripts, since all of the isolated RNA had been reverse transcribed. This table comes from immunoSEQ multiplex PCR, and its TCRdb copy is limited to in-frame clones, with some not included. Seen here are about 140,000 clones, approximately 10% observed once, and the top ten hold approximately 0.69%. By way of CD45RO/CCR7/CD25/CD127/CD95/CD27, the CD4+ regulatory, stem cell-like memory, central memory and naive cells were sorted.

This clonotype was sampled from a woman between 40 and 50 years old in good health. The chain links TRBV7-2 to TRBJ2-2; D unclear. Sequenced sample: central memory CD4+ T cells from blood. CDR3: CASSLGGFGELFF. CDR3 nucleotide sequence: TGTGCCAGCAGCTTAGGAGGATTCGGGGAGCTGTTTTTT.